What follows are 10 T cell receptor beta chains derived from one specimen sequenced in a study of cytomegalovirus exposure and HLA in healthy donors. PCR amplification relied on 60 Vbeta primers (plus 13 Jbeta primers). The assay was immunoSEQ multiplex PCR, and TCRdb's table has in-frame clones only and misses some. This sample's table has approximately 150,000 clones. The sequenced sample was PBMCs. The receptor set was obtained from a male donor in good health and CMV-seronegative.

Turning to this clone: The sample holds other DNA sequences that translate to the same CDR3. The chain combines TRBV9 with TRBJ2-5; 7 bases are a match to TRBD2. J gave up 1 base and V 0 bases, and 0 bases lay outside the gene matches. The CDR3 is made up of 14 amino acids. The germline V gene encodes CDR1 SGDLS and CDR2 YYNGEE. CDR3 protein: CASSVGTSQETQYF. In nucleotides, the CDR3 is TGTGCCAGCAGCGTAGGGACTAGCCAAGAGACCCAGTACTTC.

The chain uses TRBV30 and TRBJ2-5; TRBD2 is a possible D gene (5 bases). Germline V lookup: CDR1 GTSNPN, CDR2 SVGIG (reference sequence). The CDR3 is 13 residues long. V was pared by 3 bases and J by 6 bases, with 14 bases between. The CDR3 DNA reads as TGTGCCTGGAGAGCGAGGGTTATAAAGACCCAGTACTTC. It encodes CAWRARVIKTQYF.

The chain links TRBV7-2 to TRBJ2-3, with D possibly matching TRBD2 (6 bases). The length of the CDR3 is 17 residues. V lost 4 bases to trimming and J lost 2 bases, with 19 bases between them. Germline CDR1 and CDR2: SGHTA and FQGNSA. CDR3: CASSSSGLGRDTDTQYF. The CDR3 DNA reads as TGTGCCAGCAGCTCCTCGGGACTCGGCCGAGACACAGATACGCAGTATTTT.

The chain employs TRBV16 and TRBJ1-5; TRBD1 agrees at 10 bases. The CDR3 is made up of 15 amino acids. The trim removed 0 bases at V and 7 bases at J, leaving 3 bases unmatched. CDR1 is KGHSY, CDR2 FQNENV, per germline. The CDR3 reads CASSQSGTGAQPQHF. The CDR3, as DNA: TGTGCCAGCAGCCAATCCGGGACAGGGGCGCAGCCCCAGCATTTT.

CDR3 sequence: CAISEQTGSGANVLTF. For the CDR3, the DNA is TGTGCCATCAGTGAGCAGACTGGGTCTGGGGCCAACGTCCTGACTTTC. The chain uses TRBV10-3 and TRBJ2-6; no clear D. This CDR3 contains 16 residues. Germline CDR1 reads ENHRY; CDR2 reads SYGVKD. Trimming shortened V by 2 bases and J by 1 base, and 9 bases separated the two germline ends.

V and J are TRBV30 and TRBJ1-1, with a tentative D call TRBD1 (5 bases). The germline V gene has CDR1 GTSNPN and CDR2 SVGIG (reference sequence). The CDR3 has 12 amino acids. V was pared by 2 bases and J by 4 bases, with 8 bases between. The CDR3 spells CAWSSGITEAFF. The CDR3 bases are TGTGCCTGGAGTTCAGGGATCACTGAAGCTTTCTTT.

The V call is TRBV11-2, the J call TRBJ1-5, with 9 bases identical to TRBD1. The V and J ends lost 5 bases and 1 base, in that order; junction bases with no gene match: 3. The CDR3 is made up of 15 amino acids. Looked up from germline, CDR1 is SGHAT and CDR2 is FQNNGV. Here the CDR3 reads CASSPGTGSNQPQHF. The CDR3 DNA is TGTGCCAGCAGCCCAGGGACAGGGAGCAATCAGCCCCAGCATTTT.

The chain joins TRBV19 to TRBJ1-2; D is possibly TRBD1 (6 bases). The CDR3 is 14 amino acids. With 5 bases removed from V and 2 bases from J, the gap between germline ends came to 12 bases. Germline CDR1 and CDR2: LNHDA and SQIVND (reference sequence). The CDR3 loop reads CASSPLQGNYGYTF. The CDR3 DNA reads TGTGCCAGTAGTCCCCTCCAGGGGAACTATGGCTACACCTTC.

The V and J genes are TRBV18 and TRBJ2-6, with TRBD2 as a possible D gene (5 bases). V was clipped by 6 bases and J by 4 bases, with 13 bases between them. Germline V gene data show CDR1 as KGHSH and CDR2 as LQKENI. The CDR3 loop spans 15 amino acids. The CDR3 coding sequence is TGTGCCAGCTCCCCGGGAACTACGGGGGCCAACGTCCTGACTTTC. Its translation: CASSPGTTGANVLTF.

Concerning this clone itself: The identical CDR3 is also encoded by other nucleotide sequences in the sample. The gene calls are TRBV30 and TRBJ2-1, with 11 positions matching TRBD2. The CDR3 covers 15 residues. Trimming removed 2 bases from V and 4 bases from J; junction bases left unmatched: 4. The V gene's germline CDR1 is GTSNPN and CDR2 SVGIG (reference sequence). CDR3 DNA sequence: TGTGCCTGGAGTCCCGGGACTAGCGGTTACAATGAGCAGTTCTTC. It is translated as CAWSPGTSGYNEQFF.